This entry lists 6 T cell receptor beta chains sequenced from one sample in a study of control samples from healthy donors and cancer patients. Assay: immunoSEQ multiplex PCR; the TCRdb copy retains only in-frame clones and omits some. Of under 75,000 clones in the sample, over 75% are singletons; the top ten hold 1.2%. The sequenced sample was PBMCs. Receptors originate from a woman aged 45 to 65 with colorectal cancer.

A few counts support this clone. The V and J genes are TRBV19 and TRBJ1-1; weak D call: TRBD1 (5 bases). The CDR3 runs 19 residues. Germline V gene sequence: CDR1 LNHDA, CDR2 SQIVND (reference sequence). V shed 6 bases and J shed 5 bases, with 31 bases lying between them. As DNA, the CDR3 is TGTGCCAGTAGATCTACCCATATTCAGGGTAGGCTCATAAGGACTGAAGCTTTCTTT. Its translation is CASRSTHIQGRLIRTEAFF.

The chain is built from TRBV5-1 and TRBJ1-1, with D hard to call. Germline lookup yields CDR1 SGHRS and CDR2 YFSETQ. Trimming cost V 3 bases and J 2 bases, with 11 bases left between them. The CDR3 loop spans 14 amino acids. The CDR3 DNA is TGCGCCAGCAGCTATGGGATCGCCAACACTGAAGCTTTCTTT. It yields the protein CASSYGIANTEAFF.

The chain couples TRBV7-9 to TRBJ2-3; a possible D gene is TRBD2 (5 bases). Germline V lookup: CDR1 SEHNR, CDR2 FQNEAQ (reference sequence). This CDR3 has 17 amino acids. V was trimmed by 3 bases and J by 0 bases, leaving 16 bases between them. The CDR3 DNA reads TGTGCCAGCAGCTTTGGGGTCGGGGAGACTAGCACAGATACGCAGTATTTT. This codes for CASSFGVGETSTDTQYF.

The chain employs TRBV3-1 (or the pseudogene TRBV3-2) and TRBJ1-4; D unresolved. The CDR3 length is 14 residues. Germline-derived CDR1 and CDR2 are LGHDT and YNNKEL (reference sequence). Trimming removed 4 bases from V and 10 bases from J, with 16 bases in between. CDR3 bases: TGTGCCAGCAGCCCGAGGACCCAACGGGGAAAACTGTTTTTT. This gives the protein CASSPRTQRGKLFF.

This chain connects TRBV30 to TRBJ1-6; D call uncertain. Trimming shortened V by 0 bases and J by 0 bases, and 12 bases separated the two germline ends. Germline CDR1 is GTSNPN and CDR2 is SVGIG (reference sequence). This CDR3 is built from 17 residues. DNA for the CDR3: TGTGCCTGGAGTGTTGGTCAGCCGAGCTCCTATAATTCACCCCTCCACTTT. This codes for CAWSVGQPSSYNSPLHF.

V usage is TRBV2 and J usage is TRBJ2-1; 7 bases are shared with TRBD1. This CDR3 region has 13 residues. With V trimmed by 4 bases and J by 6 bases, 3 bases remained unmatched. Germline V gene data show CDR1 as SNHLY and CDR2 as FYNNEI. The CDR3, as DNA: TGTGCCAGCAGTGGACAGGGTAGCAATGAGCAGTTCTTC. This sequence encodes CASSGQGSNEQFF.